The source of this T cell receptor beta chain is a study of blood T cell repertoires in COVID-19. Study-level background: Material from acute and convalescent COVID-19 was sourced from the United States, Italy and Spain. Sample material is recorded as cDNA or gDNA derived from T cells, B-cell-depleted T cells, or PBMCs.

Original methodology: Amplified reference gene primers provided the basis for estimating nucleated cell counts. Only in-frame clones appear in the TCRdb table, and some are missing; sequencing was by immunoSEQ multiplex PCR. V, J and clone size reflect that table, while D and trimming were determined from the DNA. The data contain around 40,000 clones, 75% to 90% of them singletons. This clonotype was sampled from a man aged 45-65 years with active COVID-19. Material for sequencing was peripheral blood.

The CDR3 is CASSLGRVSYEQYF. The CDR3 DNA sequence: TGTGCCAGCAGCTTGGGGAGAGTCAGCTACGAGCAGTACTTC. This chain uses TRBV5-8 with TRBJ2-7; D is uncertain. This CDR3 contains 14 residues. Trimming removed 0 bases from V and 3 bases from J, with 10 bases in between. The germline gives CDR1 SGHTS, CDR2 YDEGEE.